Listed below are T cell receptor beta chains from one sample, sequenced in a study of CD8+ T cells in alopecia areata. Clones were read by immunoSEQ multiplex PCR, and TCRdb kept only the in-frame ones, dropping some. The data hold 130,000 or so clones, with 47% observed a single time. Sequenced input: NKG2D-low CD8+ T cells sorted from blood. Every receptor here comes from a human donor with alopecia areata. Both conserved end residues are part of each CDR3. D genes are given only for firm matches. A row's size may be missing; if present it is once, few, many or a size class.

TRBV29-1	NA	NA	11	TRBJ1-1	CSVVVSAEAFF	TGCAGCGTTGTTGTTAGCGCTGAAGCTTTCTTT
TRBV6-5	NA	once	15	TRBJ2-5	CASARDLEERETQYF	TGTGCCAGCGCCCGAGACTTGGAGGAACGGGAGACCCAGTACTTC
TRBV4-1	NA	NA	12	TRBJ1-1	CASSQGNTEAFF	TGCGCCAGCAGCCAAGGGAACACTGAAGCTTTCTTT
TRBV19	NA	few	12	TRBJ2-7	CASSIRPYEQYF	TGTGCCAGTAGTATTCGTCCGTACGAGCAGTACTTC
TRBV29-1	TRBD1	few	13	TRBJ1-1	CSADGQGRTEAFF	TGCAGCGCCGATGGACAGGGGAGAACTGAAGCTTTCTTT
TRBV29-1	NA	few	15	TRBJ1-1	CSVGPRTGLNTEAFF	TGCAGCGTTGGTCCAAGAACAGGATTGAACACTGAAGCTTTCTTT
TRBV13	NA	NA	14	TRBJ2-5	CASSLALPGETQYF	TGTGCCAGCAGCTTAGCACTACCAGGGGAGACCCAGTACTTC
TRBV23-1	NA	many	11	TRBJ1-4	CARGRDEKLFF	TGCGCCCGCGGCCGTGACGAAAAACTGTTTTTT
TRBV18	NA	NA	14	TRBJ1-5	CASSPPDTDQPQHF	TGTGCCAGCTCACCACCCGACACTGATCAGCCCCAGCATTTT
TRBV7-9	TRBD1	NA	14	TRBJ2-5	CASSSYRGRETQYF	TGTGCCAGCAGCTCCTACAGGGGAAGGGAGACCCAGTACTTC
TRBV9	NA	few	11	TRBJ2-4	CASSVRGVGYF	TGTGCCAGCAGCGTGAGGGGGGTAGGGTACTTC
TRBV30	NA	NA	12	TRBJ2-2	CAWMGLAGELFF	TGTGCCTGGATGGGGCTGGCCGGGGAGCTGTTTTTT
TRBV29-1	NA	NA	13	TRBJ1-2	CSDRTDTHYGYTF	TGCAGCGACCGGACCGACACCCATTATGGCTACACCTTC
TRBV28	NA	NA	14	TRBJ2-5	CASSFRGNRETQYF	TGTGCCAGCAGTTTTCGGGGAAACCGAGAGACCCAGTACTTC
TRBV21-1	NA	few	15	TRBJ2-7	CASSKAQGLAGEQYF	TGTGCCAGCAGCAAAGCGCAAGGACTAGCGGGCGAGCAGTACTTC
TRBV30	TRBD2	NA	14	TRBJ2-7	CAWSTGGRADEQYF	TGTGCCTGGAGTACCGGCGGGAGGGCCGACGAGCAGTACTTC